A selection of T cell receptor beta chains follows, all from one sample in a study of blood T cell repertoires in COVID-19. Sequenced by immunoSEQ multiplex PCR; TCRdb stores in-frame clones only, minus some. The sample consists of about 50,000 clones, about 88% of them appearing once. The sequenced sample was PBMCs or T cells enriched from blood (not recorded which). The receptors derive from a woman between 50 and 59 years old who had recovered from COVID-19. Both conserved end residues are part of each CDR3. A D gene is named only where the DNA matches it firmly. Only part of the rows carry a size: once, few, many, or a class if the clone is expanded.

d_call	v_call	clone_size	j_call	cdr3_nt	cdr3_aa
NA	TRBV2	NA	TRBJ2-1	TGTGCCAGCACCCCTGCGGGGTTTAATGAGCAGTTCTTC	CASTPAGFNEQFF
NA	TRBV5-1	NA	TRBJ1-2	TGCGCCAGCAGCTCCTGGGCGGGGAACTATGGCTACACCTTC	CASSSWAGNYGYTF
TRBD1	TRBV6-5	NA	TRBJ2-7	TGTGCCAGCAGCACAGGGACAGGGGACGAGCAGTACTTC	CASSTGTGDEQYF
TRBD2	TRBV4-2	NA	TRBJ2-5	TGTGCCAGCAGCCAAGATATTACTAGCGGGGGATTACCCCAAGAGACCCAGTACTTC	CASSQDITSGGLPQETQYF
NA	TRBV10-3	NA	TRBJ2-7	TGTGCCATCAGTGTCTCCAGTGGGGGCCCCTACGAGCAGTACTTC	CAISVSSGGPYEQYF
NA	TRBV5-1	NA	TRBJ2-2	TGCGCCAGCAGCATAGCCGGGACGGGGGCCGGGGAGCTGTTTTTT	CASSIAGTGAGELFF
TRBD1	TRBV7-9	NA	TRBJ2-1	TGTGCCAGCGGAACCGGGACAGCCAACAATGAGCAGTTCTTC	CASGTGTANNEQFF
NA	TRBV24-1	few	TRBJ1-5	TGTGCCACCAGTGATTTTCCGGGTAGGCCCCAGCATTTT	CATSDFPGRPQHF
NA	TRBV18	NA	TRBJ2-1	TGTGCCAGCTCACCACAGAATGGCGGCAATGAGCAGTTCTTC	CASSPQNGGNEQFF
TRBD1	TRBV28	once	TRBJ1-4	TGTGCCAGCAGTGGGGACAGGTCAGGTGCGGTTGAAAAACTGTTTTTT	CASSGDRSGAVEKLFF
TRBD1	TRBV9	NA	TRBJ2-7	TGTGCCAGCAGCTTAGACCCTGGACAGGGCTACGAGCAGTACTTC	CASSLDPGQGYEQYF
TRBD2	TRBV18	NA	TRBJ2-4	TGTGCCAGCTCAACCAGTAGCGGGAGTTTGGGAAACATTCAGTACTTC	CASSTSSGSLGNIQYF
NA	TRBV4-3	once	TRBJ1-5	TGCGCCAGCAGCCAAGATCGCAGGGGCTTGGGTCAGCCCCAGCATTTT	CASSQDRRGLGQPQHF
NA	TRBV10-1	NA	TRBJ2-5	TGCGCCAGCAGTGAGGGGACAAACCTTCCCCAAGAGACCCAGTACTTC	CASSEGTNLPQETQYF
NA	TRBV4-3	NA	TRBJ1-3	TGCGCCAGCAGCCAAGATTCACAATTACAAGACACCATATATTTT	CASSQDSQLQDTIYF
NA	TRBV28	NA	TRBJ1-1	TGTGCCAGCAGTTTTTTTGGACGTGCTAGCAGCACTGAAGCTTTCTTT	CASSFFGRASSTEAFF
NA	TRBV9	NA	TRBJ2-5	TGTGCCAGCAGCCCGTCTGCGCGCCAAGAGACCCAGTACTTC	CASSPSARQETQYF
TRBD2	TRBV19	few	TRBJ2-1	TGTGCCAGCACGAGAGTGGCGGGGGGGAACAATGAGCAGTTCTTC	CASTRVAGGNNEQFF
TRBD2	TRBV29-1	NA	TRBJ2-1	TGCAGCGTTGATACTAGCGGGGGGCATGAGCAGTTCTTC	CSVDTSGGHEQFF
NA	TRBV6-2/TRBV6-3	once	TRBJ1-5	TGTGCCAGCAGTTACTCGGGCGTTACTAATCAGCCCCAGCATTTT	CASSYSGVTNQPQHF
NA	TRBV19	once	TRBJ1-5	TGTGCCAGTAGTGTTTGGACAGCTTACAATCAGCCCCAGCATTTT	CASSVWTAYNQPQHF
NA	TRBV5-1	NA	TRBJ1-5	TGCGCCAGCAGCCCGGGGGGGGGCAATCAGCCCCAGCATTTT	CASSPGGGNQPQHF
TRBD1	TRBV7-9	few	TRBJ1-4	TGTGCCAGCAGCCCGACAGGGACTAATGAAAAACTGTTTTTT	CASSPTGTNEKLFF
TRBD1	TRBV5-6	NA	TRBJ2-7	TGTGCCAGCAGCTTGGGGGGACAGAATATCCCCTACGAGCAGTACTTC	CASSLGGQNIPYEQYF